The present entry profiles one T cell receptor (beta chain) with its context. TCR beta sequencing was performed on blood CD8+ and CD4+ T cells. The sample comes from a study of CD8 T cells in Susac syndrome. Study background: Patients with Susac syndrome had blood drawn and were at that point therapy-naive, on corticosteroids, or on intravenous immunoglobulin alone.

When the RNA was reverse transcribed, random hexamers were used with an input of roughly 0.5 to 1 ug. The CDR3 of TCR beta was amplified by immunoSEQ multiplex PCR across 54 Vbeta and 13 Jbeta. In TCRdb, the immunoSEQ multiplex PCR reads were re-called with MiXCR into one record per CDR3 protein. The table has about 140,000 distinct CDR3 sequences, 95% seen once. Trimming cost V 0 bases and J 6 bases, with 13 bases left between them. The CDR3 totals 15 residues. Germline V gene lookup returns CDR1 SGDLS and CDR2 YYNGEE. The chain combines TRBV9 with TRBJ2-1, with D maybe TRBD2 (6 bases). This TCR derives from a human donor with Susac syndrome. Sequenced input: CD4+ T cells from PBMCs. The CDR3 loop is CASSVGLGLSNEQFF. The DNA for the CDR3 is TGTGCCAGCAGCGTAGGGTTGGGACTCAGCAATGAGCAGTTCTTC.